A single sample gave rise to the 5 T cell receptor beta chains below, sequenced in a study of cytomegalovirus exposure and HLA in healthy donors. Vbeta (60) and Jbeta (13) primers were used in the PCR. Assay used: immunoSEQ multiplex PCR; TCRdb lists only in-frame clones, some missing. The sample records under 200,000 clones, over 60% being singletons. The sample comprised PBMCs. These receptors were taken from a girl aged 10-17 years in good health and CMV-seronegative.

This clone appeared a single time. The chain couples TRBV7-6 to TRBJ1-1; no clear D gene. The CDR3 length is 12 residues. Germline lookup yields CDR1 SGHVS and CDR2 FNYEAQ. Trimming pared 5 bases from V and 1 base from J, leaving 5 bases between. DNA of the CDR3: TGTGCCAGCAGCCCCCAGAACACTGAAGCTTTCTTT. Protein: CASSPQNTEAFF.

CDR3 sequence (DNA): TGTGCCAGCAGTGGCCCAGGATACGAGCAGTACTTC. This translates into CASSGPGYEQYF. This chain uses TRBV6-1 with TRBJ2-7; D unclear. Trimming shortened V by 4 bases and J by 4 bases, and 8 bases separated the two germline ends. This CDR3 has 12 residues. Germline V gene sequence: CDR1 MNHNS, CDR2 SASEGT.

This chain links TRBV5-1 with TRBJ1-1; TRBD1 is a possible D gene (6 bases). Germline CDR1 reads SGHRS; CDR2 reads YFSETQ. This CDR3 has 18 amino acids. V shed 2 bases and J shed 1 base, with 21 bases lying between them. CDR3 bases: TGCGCCAGCAGCTTCTTACCACCACAGGGTACGGGGAACACTGAAGCTTTCTTT. Its translation is CASSFLPPQGTGNTEAFF.

This clone was detected a few times. The chain combines TRBV7-9 with TRBJ1-2, with a tentative D call TRBD1 (6 bases). Germline V gene data show CDR1 as SEHNR and CDR2 as FQNEAQ (reference sequence). CDR3 length: 15 residues. The V end lost 1 base, the J end lost 4 bases, and 13 bases lay between the germline ends. The CDR3 DNA reads TGTGCCAGCAGCTTAGAGTTTCAAGGGGGCTATGGCTACACCTTC. Its translation is CASSLEFQGGYGYTF.

The chain is built from TRBV11-3 and TRBJ2-1, with D possibly being TRBD2 (6 bases). The V and J ends lost 8 bases and 7 bases respectively, with 21 bases between them. Germline CDR1 and CDR2: SGHNT and YENEEA. The CDR3 runs 15 residues. CDR3 nucleotide sequence: TGTGCCAGCCGGTCAACGTCGGGGAGGAGAAATGAGCAGTTCTTC. It is translated as CASRSTSGRRNEQFF.